The present T cell receptor (beta chain) was sequenced within a study of immune characterization of retroperitoneal liposarcoma. Each CDR3 protein is one row after TCRdb ran MiXCR on the PCR reads. This sample has 6,000 to 7,000 distinct CDR3 sequences, with around 29% found just once. This clonotype has a handful of counts. Germline CDR1 and CDR2: LNHDA and SQIVND (reference sequence). There are 12 residues in the CDR3. Trimming cost V 5 bases and J 13 bases, with 15 bases left between them. V gene TRBV19 combines with J gene TRBJ2-1, with D unresolved. This TCR derives from a male donor with retroperitoneal liposarcoma. Sequenced material: blood. The CDR3 sequence is CASSALQETQFF. The CDR3 bases are TGTGCCAGTAGTGCTCTCCAAGAGACCCAGTTCTTC. Together with reference TRBV19 and TRBJ2-1, the CDR3 gives the full variable domain: DGGITQSPKYLFRKEGQNVTLSCEQNLNHDAMYWYRQDPGQGLRLIYYSQIVNDFQKGDIAEGYSVSREKKESFPLTVTSAQKNPTAFYLCASSALQETQFFGPGTRLTVL.